The sequence of this TCR beta chain was determined in a study of blood T cell repertoires in COVID-19. Whole-study context: Sample material is recorded as cDNA or gDNA derived from T cells, B-cell-depleted T cells, or PBMCs.

The data were produced by immunoSEQ multiplex PCR, yet TCRdb's version contains in-frame clones alone and is incomplete. The table shows about 81,000 clones, with approximately 89% occurring only once. J was trimmed by 3 bases and V by 1 base; bases with no gene match: 2. This CDR3 is 15 amino acids long. CDR1 SGHVS and CDR2 FQNEAQ come from the germline V gene. The material sequenced was peripheral blood. The gene calls are TRBV7-8 and TRBJ1-2; 10 bases are a match to TRBD1. The clonotype was recovered from a man in his 70s with active or convalescent COVID-19. The CDR3 sequence is CASSLGQGAHYGYTF. The CDR3 nucleotides read TGTGCCAGCAGCTTAGGACAGGGGGCACACTATGGCTACACCTTC.